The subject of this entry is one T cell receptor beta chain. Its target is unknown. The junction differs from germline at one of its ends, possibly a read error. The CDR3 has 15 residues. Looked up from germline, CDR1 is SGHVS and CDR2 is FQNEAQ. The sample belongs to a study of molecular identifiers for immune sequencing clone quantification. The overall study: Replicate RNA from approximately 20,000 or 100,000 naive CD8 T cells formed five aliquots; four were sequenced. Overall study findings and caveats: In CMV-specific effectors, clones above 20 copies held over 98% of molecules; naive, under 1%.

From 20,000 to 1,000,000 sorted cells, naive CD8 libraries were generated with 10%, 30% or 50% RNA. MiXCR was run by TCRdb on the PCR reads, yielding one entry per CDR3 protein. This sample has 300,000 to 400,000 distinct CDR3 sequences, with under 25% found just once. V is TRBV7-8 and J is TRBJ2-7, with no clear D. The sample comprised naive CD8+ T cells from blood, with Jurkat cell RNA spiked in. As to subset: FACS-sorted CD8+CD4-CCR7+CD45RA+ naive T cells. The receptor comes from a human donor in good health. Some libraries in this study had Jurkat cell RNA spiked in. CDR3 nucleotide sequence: TGTGCCAGCAGCGACCACTACACACCAAGCTACGAGCGGTACTTC. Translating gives CASSDHYTPSYERYF.